The text below deals with one TCR beta chain. These data belong to a study of blood T cell repertoires in COVID-19. Study-wide context: T cells, B-cell-depleted T cells, or PBMCs provided the cDNA or gDNA that served as material.

Trimming stripped 3 bases from V and 4 bases from J, with 13 bases between. CDR3 length equals 15 residues. Germline lookup yields CDR1 MNHEY and CDR2 SMNVEV (reference sequence). Participants came from roughly 25 US areas, aged roughly 18 to 95 years. Which cohort a participant joined came from the clinical history participants gave. As originally analysed: Reference gene primer amplification gave nucleated cell count estimates. Sequenced by immunoSEQ multiplex PCR; TCRdb stores in-frame clones only, minus some. That table gives V, J and clone size, and the DNA gave D and trimming. This repertoire shows 300,000 to 350,000 clones, 65% to 90% found once; its top ten account for approximately 4.4%.

Material: PBMCs or T cells enriched from blood (not recorded which). This clonotype was sampled from a woman aged 40-49 years with acute COVID-19. The chain links TRBV27 to TRBJ1-5; D is ambiguous. CDR3 sequence: CASSFSFFGNQPQHF. The CDR3 DNA is TGTGCCAGCAGTTTCAGCTTCTTCGGGAATCAGCCCCAGCATTTT.